This TCR beta chain was profiled in a study of metastatic and nonmetastatic thyroid tumors. Turning to the study itself: Across blood and tumor or nodule tissue, repertoires from malignant and benign thyroid patients were compared with one another. Study-level findings and limits: In both blood and tumor samples, TCR beta diversity was reported significantly higher for malignant than benign nodules.

TCRdb re-clonotyped the PCR reads through MiXCR. The repertoire includes some 38,000 clones, approximately 15% of them detected once, and 9.5% sits in the top ten. This clone was seen more than once but under ten times. What it binds is unknown. Thyroid surgery had not been preceded by any treatment in any patient. Germline trimming cut 8 bases from V and 6 bases from J; bases unmatched to any gene: 10. CDR1 and CDR2 (germline): SNHLY, FYNNEI. CDR3 length equals 15 residues. The rearrangement links TRBV2 to TRBJ2-5, with TRBD2 matching 12 bases. The TCR sequence derives from a female donor with papillary thyroid cancer or a benign thyroid nodule (not recorded which). Some clones in this sample may be carry-over from other donors' samples. Sequencing was performed on blood. For the CDR3, the DNA is TGTGCCAGCGGGCCCCTAGCGGGAGGGATAAAGACCCAGTACTTC. Protein sequence: CASGPLAGGIKTQYF.